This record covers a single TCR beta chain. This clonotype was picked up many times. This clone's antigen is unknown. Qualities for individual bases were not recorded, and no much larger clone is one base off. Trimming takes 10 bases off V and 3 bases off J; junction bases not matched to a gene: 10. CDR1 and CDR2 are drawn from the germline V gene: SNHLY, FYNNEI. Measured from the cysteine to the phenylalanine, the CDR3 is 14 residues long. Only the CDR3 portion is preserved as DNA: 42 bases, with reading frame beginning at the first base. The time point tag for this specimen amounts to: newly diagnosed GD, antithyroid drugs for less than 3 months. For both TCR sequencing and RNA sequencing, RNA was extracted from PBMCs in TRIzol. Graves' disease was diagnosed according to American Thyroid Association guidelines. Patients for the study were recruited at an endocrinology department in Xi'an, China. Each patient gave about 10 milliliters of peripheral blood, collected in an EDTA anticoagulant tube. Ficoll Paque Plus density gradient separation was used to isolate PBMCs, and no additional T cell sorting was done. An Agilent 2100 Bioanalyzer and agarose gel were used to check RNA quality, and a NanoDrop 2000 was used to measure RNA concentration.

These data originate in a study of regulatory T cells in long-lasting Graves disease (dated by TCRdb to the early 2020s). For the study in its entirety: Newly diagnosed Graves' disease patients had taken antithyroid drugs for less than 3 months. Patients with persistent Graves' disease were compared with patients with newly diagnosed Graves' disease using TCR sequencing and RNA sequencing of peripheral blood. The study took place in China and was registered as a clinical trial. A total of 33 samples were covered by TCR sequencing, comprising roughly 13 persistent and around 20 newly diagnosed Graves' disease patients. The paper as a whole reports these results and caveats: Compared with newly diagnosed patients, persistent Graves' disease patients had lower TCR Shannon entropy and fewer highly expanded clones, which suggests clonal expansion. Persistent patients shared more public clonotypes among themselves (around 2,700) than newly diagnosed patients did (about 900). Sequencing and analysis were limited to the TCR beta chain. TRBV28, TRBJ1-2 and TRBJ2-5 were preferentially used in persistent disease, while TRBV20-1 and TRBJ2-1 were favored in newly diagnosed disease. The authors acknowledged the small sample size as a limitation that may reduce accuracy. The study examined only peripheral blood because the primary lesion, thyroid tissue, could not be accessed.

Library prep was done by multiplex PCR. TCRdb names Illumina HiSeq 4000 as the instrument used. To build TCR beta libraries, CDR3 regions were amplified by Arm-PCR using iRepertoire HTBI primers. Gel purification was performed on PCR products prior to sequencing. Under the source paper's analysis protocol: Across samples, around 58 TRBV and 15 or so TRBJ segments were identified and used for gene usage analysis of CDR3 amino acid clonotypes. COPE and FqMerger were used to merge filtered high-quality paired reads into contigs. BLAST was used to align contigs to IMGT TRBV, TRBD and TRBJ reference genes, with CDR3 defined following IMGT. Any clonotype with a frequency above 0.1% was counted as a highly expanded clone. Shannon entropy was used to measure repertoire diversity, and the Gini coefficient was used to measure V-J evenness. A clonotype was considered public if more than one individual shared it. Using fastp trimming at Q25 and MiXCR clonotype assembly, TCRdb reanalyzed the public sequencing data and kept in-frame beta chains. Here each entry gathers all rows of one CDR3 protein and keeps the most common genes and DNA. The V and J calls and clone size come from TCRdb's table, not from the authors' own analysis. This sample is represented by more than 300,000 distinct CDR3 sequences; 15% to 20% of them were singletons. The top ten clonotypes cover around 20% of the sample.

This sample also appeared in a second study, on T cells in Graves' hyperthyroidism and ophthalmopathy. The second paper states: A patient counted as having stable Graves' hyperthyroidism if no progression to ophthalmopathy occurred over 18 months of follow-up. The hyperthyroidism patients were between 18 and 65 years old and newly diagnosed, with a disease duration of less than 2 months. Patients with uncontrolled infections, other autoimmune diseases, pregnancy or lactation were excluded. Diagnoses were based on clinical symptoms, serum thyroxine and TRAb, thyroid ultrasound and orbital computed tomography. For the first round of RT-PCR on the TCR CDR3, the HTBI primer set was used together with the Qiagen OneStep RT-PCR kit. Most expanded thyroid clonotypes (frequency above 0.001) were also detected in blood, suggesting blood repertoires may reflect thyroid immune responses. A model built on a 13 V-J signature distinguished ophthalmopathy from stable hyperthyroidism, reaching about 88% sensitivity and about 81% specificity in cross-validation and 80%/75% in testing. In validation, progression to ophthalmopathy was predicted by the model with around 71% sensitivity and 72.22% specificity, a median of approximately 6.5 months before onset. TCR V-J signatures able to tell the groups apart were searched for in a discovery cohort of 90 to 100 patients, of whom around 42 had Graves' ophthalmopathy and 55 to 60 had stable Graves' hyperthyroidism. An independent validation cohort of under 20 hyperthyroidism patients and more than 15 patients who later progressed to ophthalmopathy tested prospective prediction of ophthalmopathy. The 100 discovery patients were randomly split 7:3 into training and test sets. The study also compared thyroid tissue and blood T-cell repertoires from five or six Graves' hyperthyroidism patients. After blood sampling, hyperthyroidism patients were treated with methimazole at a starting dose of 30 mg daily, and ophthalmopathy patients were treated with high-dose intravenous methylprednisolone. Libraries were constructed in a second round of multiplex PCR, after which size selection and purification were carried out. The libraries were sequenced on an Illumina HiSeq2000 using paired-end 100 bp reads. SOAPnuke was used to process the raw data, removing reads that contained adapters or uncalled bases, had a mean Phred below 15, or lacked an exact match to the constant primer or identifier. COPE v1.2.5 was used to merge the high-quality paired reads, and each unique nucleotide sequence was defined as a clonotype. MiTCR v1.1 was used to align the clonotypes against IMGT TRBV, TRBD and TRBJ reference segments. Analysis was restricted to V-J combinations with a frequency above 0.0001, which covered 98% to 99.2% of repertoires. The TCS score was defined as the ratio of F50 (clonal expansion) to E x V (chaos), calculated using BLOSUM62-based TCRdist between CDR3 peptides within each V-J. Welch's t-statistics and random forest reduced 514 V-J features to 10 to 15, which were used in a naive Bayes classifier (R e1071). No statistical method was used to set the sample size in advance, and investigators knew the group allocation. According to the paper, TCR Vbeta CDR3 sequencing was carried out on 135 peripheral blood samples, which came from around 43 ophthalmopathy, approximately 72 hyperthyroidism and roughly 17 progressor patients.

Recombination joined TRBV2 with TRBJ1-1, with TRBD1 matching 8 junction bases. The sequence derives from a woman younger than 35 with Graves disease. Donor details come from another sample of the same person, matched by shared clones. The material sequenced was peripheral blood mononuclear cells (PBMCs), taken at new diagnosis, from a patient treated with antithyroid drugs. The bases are TGTGCCACCGCAGGGGGCAATCTCTACACTGAAGCTTTCTTT. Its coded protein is CATAGGNLYTEAFF.